Included here is one T cell receptor beta chain sequence, with context. Profiled with immunoSEQ multiplex PCR; TCRdb holds only in-frame clones, not every one. Of about 120,000 clones listed, 70% to 90% are singletons. The data belong to a study of blood T cell repertoires in COVID-19. The length of the CDR3 is 12 residues. V was cut by 5 bases and J by 5 bases, with 9 bases left in between. Germline-derived CDR1 and CDR2 are LGHDT and YNNKEL (reference sequence). The sequence came from a human donor in a cohort sampled during active COVID-19. This chain uses TRBV3-1 (or the pseudogene TRBV3-2) with TRBJ2-5, with D unclear. Source material: peripheral blood. The CDR3: CASSNYGETQYF. DNA for the CDR3: TGTGCCAGCAGCAATTACGGGGAGACCCAGTACTTC.